This is a list of T cell receptor beta chains from one sample in a study of shared clonotypes between healthy human individuals. Sequenced by immunoSEQ multiplex PCR; TCRdb stores in-frame clones only, minus some. The table includes roughly 2.6 million clones, around nine tenths detected once. The sample taken for sequencing was naive CD4+ T cells sorted from blood. Receptors originate from a man between 18 and 35 years old in good health. Both conserved end residues are part of each CDR3. D genes are given only for firm matches. Clone size is not always given. Where it is, it says once, few, many or a class for expanded clones.

d_call	j_call	v_call	clone_size	cdr3_aa	cdr3_nt
TRBD2	TRBJ2-1	TRBV7-9	.	CASSLASVAGGRHEQFF	TGTGCCAGCAGCTTAGCCAGTGTAGCGGGAGGTCGTCATGAGCAGTTCTTC
TRBD1	TRBJ2-3	TRBV19	once	CASSPSWGTGGTDTQYF	TGTGCCAGTAGTCCCTCTTGGGGGACAGGGGGCACAGATACGCAGTATTTT
.	TRBJ1-1	TRBV6-5	.	CASNLFGVNTEAFF	TGTGCCAGCAACCTATTCGGGGTGAACACTGAAGCTTTCTTT
TRBD2	TRBJ2-5	TRBV5-4	.	CASSLGVAGGQETQYF	TGTGCCAGCAGCTTGGGCGTCGCGGGAGGACAAGAGACCCAGTACTTC
.	TRBJ2-3	TRBV6-5	.	CASSRLGGDTQYF	TGTGCCAGCAGTCGCCTTGGGGGGGATACGCAGTATTTT
.	TRBJ2-2	TRBV18	.	CASSPTVLNTGELFF	TGTGCCAGCTCACCAACAGTGCTGAACACCGGGGAGCTGTTTTTT
TRBD2	TRBJ2-1	TRBV11-3	.	CASSRTSREQFF	TGTGCCAGCAGCCGGACTAGCCGGGAGCAGTTCTTC
.	TRBJ2-7	TRBV6-1	.	CASSASNQVRQTEQYF	TGTGCCAGCAGTGCGTCGAACCAGGTCCGGCAAACCGAGCAGTACTTC
.	TRBJ1-1	TRBV19	once	CASSTIMTLWATEAFF	TGTGCCAGTAGTACGATAATGACCCTTTGGGCCACTGAAGCTTTCTTT
TRBD1	TRBJ1-2	TRBV11-2	once	CASSSEGGQGARAYTF	TGTGCCAGCAGCTCAGAAGGTGGGCAGGGGGCCCGTGCCTACACCTTC
.	TRBJ2-4	TRBV4-1	once	CASSQLGLAKNIQYF	TGCGCCAGCAGCCAACTGGGGCTAGCCAAAAACATTCAGTACTTC
TRBD1	TRBJ1-5	TRBV5-6	.	CASSLRRQGFGNQPQHF	TGTGCCAGCAGCTTGAGGAGACAGGGGTTCGGCAATCAGCCCCAGCATTTT
.	TRBJ2-7	TRBV12-2	.	CASRFGPTSGITVRAYEQYF	TGTGCAAGTCGCTTCGGCCCGACTAGCGGGATCACGGTCAGGGCCTACGAGCAGTACTTC
.	TRBJ1-2	TRBV5-1	.	CASSLGLRGYGYTF	TGCGCCAGCAGCTTGGGTCTTCGGGGGTATGGCTACACCTTC